The sequence of this T cell receptor beta chain was determined in a study of T-cell memory formation after mild COVID-19. Overall study results and limits: Contracting CD4+ clones sat mainly in CM and EM; CD8+ in EMRA. Clones contracting day 15 to 85 were balanced CD4/CD8; later expanders leaned CD4+.

The germline CDR1 and CDR2 sequences are SQVTM and ANQGSEA. The CDR3 is 9 amino acids. V lost 2 bases and J 8 bases, leaving 3 bases between the germline ends. Details on this clonotype: Its antigen remains unknown.

TCRdb re-called the 5' RACE reads with MiXCR, one entry per CDR3 protein. The sample has around 300,000 distinct CDR3 sequences; about an eighth are singletons. The TCR was taken from a young man who had mild COVID-19 (a few samples of this study predate the infection). Cell type and time point are not known. Specimen: PBMCs or a T cell subset sorted from them (not recorded which). The rearrangement links TRBV29-1 to TRBJ1-2; D remains unclear. CDR3 sequence reads: CSVESGYTF. The CDR3 DNA follows: TGCAGCGTTGAAAGCGGCTACACCTTC.